This T cell receptor beta chain was sequenced for a study of shared clonotypes between healthy human individuals. Study summary: Plates per donor: three CD4 naive, three CD4 memory, two CD8 naive, one CD8 memory.

Authors' methods: ImmunoSEQ only sent back junction sequences with no quality scores, so filtering was done differently. The method was immunoSEQ multiplex PCR; TCRdb's version includes in-frame clones alone and lacks a portion of them. V, J and clone size are those of that table, while D and trimming were read from the DNA. The sample records some 2,400,000 clones, around 95% being singletons. Trimming removed 5 bases from V and 7 bases from J, with 15 bases in between. The CDR3 length is 13 residues. Per the germline V gene, CDR1 is SGHAT and CDR2 is FQNNGV. Regarding the study as a whole: Inspection by rarefaction showed sorted-subset sequencing to be incomplete despite large depth.

About this clone itself: The antigen is not known.

The sequencing sample was made of naive CD4+ T cells sorted from blood. Subset described: CD45RA+ positively selected. The source is a man aged 18 to 30 in good health. The chain is built from TRBV11-2 and TRBJ2-7, with D possibly matching TRBD1 (6 bases). The CDR3 loop reads CASSAKTGGEQYF. CDR3 DNA: TGTGCCAGCAGCGCGAAGACAGGTGGAGAGCAGTACTTC.